A selection of T cell receptor beta chains follows, all from one sample in a study of beta chain features in type 1 diabetes. Method: immunoSEQ multiplex PCR; TCRdb's copy keeps in-frame clones and lacks some. Of approximately 200,000 clones in the sample, 9.6% were seen once. Sequencing input: naive CD4+ T cells from blood. Receptor source: a woman aged 18-29 years in good health. Both conserved end residues are trimmed from each CDR3. Size is stated for part of the rows, as once, few or many counts, or as a class when the clone is expanded.

v_call,clone_size,j_call,cdr3_length,cdr3_aa
TRBV25-1,few,TRBJ1-6,12,ASSESGYNSPLH
TRBV5-1,-,TRBJ1-2,12,ASSSGHPQLGYT
TRBV5-1,-,TRBJ2-3,14,ASSLGLAPRTDTQY
TRBV21-1,-,TRBJ1-2,12,ASSKARGNYGYT
TRBV5-4,-,TRBJ1-1,13,ASSFPTGMNTEAF
TRBV7-2,few,TRBJ2-2,14,ASSKRGGSDTGELF
TRBV4-2,-,TRBJ2-5,16,ASSQFPTSGSGGETQY
TRBV19,few,TRBJ1-5,13,ASSVTGTANQPQH
TRBV6-5,few,TRBJ1-1,11,ASSYLLGTEAF
TRBV21-1,-,TRBJ2-1,8,ATGKAGQF
TRBV4-2,few,TRBJ2-6,17,ASSQDPGQGVAGANVLT
TRBV19,-,TRBJ2-5,15,ASSITGTGEVGETQY
TRBV5-1,-,TRBJ2-5,12,ASSVTGTQETQY
TRBV5-1,-,TRBJ2-7,14,ASSLTAGELSYEQY
TRBV28,-,TRBJ2-7,14,ASSFGGSGQSYEQY
TRBV25-1,few,TRBJ2-2,13,ASRGTGENTGELF
TRBV7-9,few,TRBJ1-5,13,ASSLGDRGNQPQH
TRBV19,-,TRBJ1-5,14,ASIQQVGHSNQPQH
TRBV2,few,TRBJ1-2,13,ASSETNRGQNGYT
TRBV7-7,few,TRBJ2-1,15,ASSPASGRAGYNEQF
TRBV6-6,-,TRBJ2-5,10,ASSRQGETQY
TRBV11-3,-,TRBJ1-1,13,ASSLDTGMNTEAF
TRBV27,-,TRBJ2-3,12,ASSWAGLPDTQY
TRBV19,few,TRBJ1-1,11,ASGLGGFAEAF
TRBV6-5,-,TRBJ2-7,14,ASSYRGLAGGGEQY
TRBV30,-,TRBJ1-3,12,AWSGGVSGNTIY
TRBV6-5,-,TRBJ2-4,13,ASSTGTGERNIQY
TRBV30,few,TRBJ1-2,11,AWSVALVGQGT
TRBV30,few,TRBJ2-3,13,AWVDRFSSTDTQY
TRBV7-3,few,TRBJ1-1,11,ASSSQGDTEAF
TRBV25-1,-,TRBJ1-1,11,ASSGDRGLEAF
TRBV19,few,TRBJ2-2,14,ASSPSPGSNTGELF
TRBV25-1,few,TRBJ2-1,12,ASSERLAANEQF
TRBV6-5,-,TRBJ1-1,12,ASSYSRGLTEAF
TRBV5-6,-,TRBJ1-1,11,ASSLELMGEAF
TRBV18,few,TRBJ1-3,14,ASSLLDGYSGNTIY
TRBV5-1,-,TRBJ2-5,13,ASSLSRMSQETQY
TRBV27,few,TRBJ1-1,10,ASSRGQAVLL
TRBV29-1,many,TRBJ2-3,12,SAHGGGGTDTQY
TRBV29-1,few,TRBJ1-3,13,SVGQRGLWGNTIY
TRBV19,-,TRBJ2-1,10,ASSISGRRQF
TRBV27,few,TRBJ2-7,12,ASPTGRRYYEQY
TRBV19,-,TRBJ1-6,13,ASSMNRDPVSPLH
TRBV28,few,TRBJ1-5,10,ASSPPSQPQH
TRBV2,few,TRBJ2-5,10,ASRGERETQY
TRBV23-1,many,TRBJ2-6,15,ASPNPGGGSGANVLT
TRBV6-1,-,TRBJ2-3,13,ASGEPGLAGDTQY